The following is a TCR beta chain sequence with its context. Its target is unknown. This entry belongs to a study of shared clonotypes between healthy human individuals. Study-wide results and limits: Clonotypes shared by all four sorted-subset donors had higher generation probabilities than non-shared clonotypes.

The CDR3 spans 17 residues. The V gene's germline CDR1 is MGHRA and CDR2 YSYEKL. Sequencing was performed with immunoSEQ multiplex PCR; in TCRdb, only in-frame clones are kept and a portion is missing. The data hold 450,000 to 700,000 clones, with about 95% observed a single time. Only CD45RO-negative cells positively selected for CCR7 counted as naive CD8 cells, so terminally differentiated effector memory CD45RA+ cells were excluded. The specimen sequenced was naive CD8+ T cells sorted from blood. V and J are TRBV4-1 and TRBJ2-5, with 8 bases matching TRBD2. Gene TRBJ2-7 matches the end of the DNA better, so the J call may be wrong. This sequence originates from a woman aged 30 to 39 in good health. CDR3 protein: CASSQTSAGVRGYEQYF. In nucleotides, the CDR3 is TGCGCCAGCAGCCAAACTTCAGCGGGAGTTCGAGGCTACGAGCAGTACTTC.